A selection of T cell receptor beta chains follows, all from one sample in a study of technical replicates of blood from four donors. Assay: immunoSEQ multiplex PCR; the TCRdb copy retains only in-frame clones and omits some. The sample lists fewer than 100,000 clones, 89% seen once, with roughly 0.41% in the top ten. The sequencing sample was made of T cells isolated from PBMCs. Receptor source: a human donor in good health. CDR3s include the opening cysteine and the closing phenylalanine or tryptophan. Fields, in order: CDR3 length, J gene, V gene, D gene, clone size, CDR3 protein, CDR3 DNA. D genes are given only for firm matches. Clone size is stated in some rows and not others, as once, few, many or a class when expanded.

len: 14
j_gene: TRBJ1-1
v_gene: TRBV27
d_gene: TRBD1
abundance: few
CDR3aa: CASSLGTGRTEAFF
CDR3nt: TGTGCCAGCAGTTTAGGGACAGGGCGGACTGAAGCTTTCTTT

len: 19
j_gene: TRBJ2-7
v_gene: TRBV7-2
d_gene: TRBD2
abundance: -
CDR3aa: CASSLTGTSGRPGTGEQYF
CDR3nt: TGTGCCAGCAGCCTAACCGGGACTAGCGGGAGACCCGGAACGGGCGAGCAGTACTTC

len: 13
j_gene: TRBJ1-1
v_gene: TRBV30
d_gene: -
abundance: -
CDR3aa: CAWRGGWSTEAFF
CDR3nt: TGTGCCTGGAGGGGGGGGTGGAGCACTGAAGCTTTCTTT

len: 13
j_gene: TRBJ2-1
v_gene: TRBV29-1
d_gene: -
abundance: -
CDR3aa: CSVEVAAASEQFF
CDR3nt: TGCAGCGTTGAAGTGGCGGCAGCGAGTGAGCAGTTCTTC

len: 14
j_gene: TRBJ1-1
v_gene: TRBV19
d_gene: TRBD1
abundance: -
CDR3aa: CASSRGQERSEAFF
CDR3nt: TGTGCCAGTAGTAGGGGACAGGAAAGGAGTGAAGCTTTCTTT

len: 17
j_gene: TRBJ1-4
v_gene: TRBV13
d_gene: TRBD1
abundance: -
CDR3aa: CASSFRTGTANNEKLFF
CDR3nt: TGTGCCAGCAGCTTTAGAACCGGGACAGCGAATAATGAAAAACTGTTTTTT

len: 14
j_gene: TRBJ1-1
v_gene: TRBV9
d_gene: TRBD1
abundance: -
CDR3aa: CASSEQGARSEAFF
CDR3nt: TGTGCCAGCAGCGAACAGGGGGCTAGGTCTGAAGCTTTCTTT

len: 15
j_gene: TRBJ2-7
v_gene: TRBV19
d_gene: TRBD1
abundance: once
CDR3aa: CASSETGGDKYEQYF
CDR3nt: TGTGCCAGTAGTGAAACAGGGGGCGATAAGTACGAGCAGTACTTC

len: 14
j_gene: TRBJ1-4
v_gene: TRBV28
d_gene: -
abundance: -
CDR3aa: CASSFRGGNEKLFF
CDR3nt: TGTGCCAGCAGTTTTAGGGGGGGTAATGAAAAACTGTTTTTT

len: 15
j_gene: TRBJ2-1
v_gene: TRBV7-3
d_gene: -
abundance: -
CDR3aa: CASSPRQGSYNEQFF
CDR3nt: TGTGCCAGCAGCCCACGGCAGGGCTCCTACAATGAGCAGTTCTTC

len: 14
j_gene: TRBJ2-7
v_gene: TRBV10-3
d_gene: TRBD1
abundance: -
CDR3aa: CAISELGQGNEQYF
CDR3nt: TGTGCCATCAGTGAGCTGGGACAGGGAAACGAGCAGTACTTC

len: 15
j_gene: TRBJ2-1
v_gene: TRBV7-6
d_gene: TRBD2
abundance: -
CDR3aa: CASSLVLAGVNEQFF
CDR3nt: TGTGCCAGCAGCTTAGTACTAGCGGGAGTTAATGAGCAGTTCTTC

len: 14
j_gene: TRBJ2-1
v_gene: TRBV11-2
d_gene: -
abundance: -
CDR3aa: CASSLGLSYNEQFF
CDR3nt: TGTGCCAGCAGCTTGGGGCTATCTTACAATGAGCAGTTCTTC

len: 14
j_gene: TRBJ2-2
v_gene: TRBV27
d_gene: TRBD2
abundance: -
CDR3aa: CASRPLAGVGELFF
CDR3nt: TGTGCCAGCAGGCCACTAGCGGGAGTCGGGGAGCTGTTTTTT

len: 15
j_gene: TRBJ2-3
v_gene: TRBV4-1
d_gene: -
abundance: once
CDR3aa: CASSQEFRSTDTQYF
CDR3nt: TGCGCCAGCAGCCAAGAGTTCCGGAGCACAGATACGCAGTATTTT

len: 16
j_gene: TRBJ2-3
v_gene: TRBV25-1
d_gene: -
abundance: -
CDR3aa: CASREGTSSLSDTQYF
CDR3nt: TGTGCCAGCAGGGAGGGGACCTCGTCTTTGTCAGATACGCAGTATTTT

len: 12
j_gene: TRBJ2-2
v_gene: TRBV5-6
d_gene: -
abundance: -
CDR3aa: CASSPLGGELFF
CDR3nt: TGTGCCAGCAGCCCACTCGGCGGGGAGCTGTTTTTT

len: 13
j_gene: TRBJ1-2
v_gene: TRBV6-1
d_gene: TRBD1
abundance: -
CDR3aa: CAGRRTGAEGYTF
CDR3nt: TGTGCCGGGAGGAGGACAGGGGCGGAAGGCTACACCTTC

len: 15
j_gene: TRBJ2-1
v_gene: TRBV4-3
d_gene: TRBD2
abundance: -
CDR3aa: CASSQDRGRGDEQFF
CDR3nt: TGCGCCAGCAGCCAAGATCGAGGTCGGGGGGATGAGCAGTTCTTC

len: 14
j_gene: TRBJ1-1
v_gene: TRBV6-4
d_gene: -
abundance: few
CDR3aa: CASRTTGVNTEAFF
CDR3nt: TGTGCCAGCAGGACCACGGGGGTAAACACTGAAGCTTTCTTT

len: 14
j_gene: TRBJ1-1
v_gene: TRBV7-3
d_gene: -
abundance: few
CDR3aa: CASSLKAMNTEAFF
CDR3nt: TGTGCCAGCAGCTTAAAAGCCATGAACACTGAAGCTTTCTTT

len: 15
j_gene: TRBJ1-4
v_gene: TRBV30
d_gene: TRBD1
abundance: -
CDR3aa: CAWSKDRVTNEKLFF
CDR3nt: TGTGCCTGGAGTAAAGACAGGGTTACTAATGAAAAACTGTTTTTT

len: 18
j_gene: TRBJ2-6
v_gene: TRBV4-3
d_gene: -
abundance: -
CDR3aa: CASSQAVPGAAGANVLTF
CDR3nt: TGCGCCAGCAGCCAAGCCGTGCCAGGGGCGGCTGGGGCCAACGTCCTGACTTTC

len: 15
j_gene: TRBJ1-4
v_gene: TRBV5-1
d_gene: -
abundance: -
CDR3aa: CASSKRTAYNEKLFF
CDR3nt: TGCGCCAGCTCAAAAAGGACAGCGTATAATGAAAAACTGTTTTTT

len: 16
j_gene: TRBJ2-1
v_gene: TRBV2
d_gene: TRBD2
abundance: -
CDR3aa: CASSDFGREPFNEQFF
CDR3nt: TGTGCCAGCAGTGATTTCGGGCGGGAGCCTTTCAATGAGCAGTTCTTC

len: 15
j_gene: TRBJ2-1
v_gene: TRBV4-2
d_gene: TRBD2
abundance: -
CDR3aa: CASSQAREGQDEQFF
CDR3nt: TGTGCCAGCAGCCAAGCGCGGGAGGGCCAGGATGAGCAGTTCTTC

len: 13
j_gene: TRBJ1-1
v_gene: TRBV11-3
d_gene: -
abundance: -
CDR3aa: CASSFGGGAEAFF
CDR3nt: TGTGCCAGCAGCTTCGGGGGGGGAGCGGAAGCTTTCTTT

len: 14
j_gene: TRBJ2-5
v_gene: TRBV28
d_gene: -
abundance: once
CDR3aa: CASSERGLKETQYF
CDR3nt: TGTGCCAGCAGCGAAAGGGGACTTAAAGAGACCCAGTACTTC

len: 20
j_gene: TRBJ2-1
v_gene: TRBV14
d_gene: TRBD2
abundance: once
CDR3aa: CASSIGLAGSDYPSYNEQFF
CDR3nt: TGTGCCAGCAGCATCGGACTAGCGGGCAGCGACTACCCATCCTACAATGAGCAGTTCTTC

len: 13
j_gene: TRBJ2-5
v_gene: TRBV27
d_gene: -
abundance: -
CDR3aa: CASSFSRQETQYF
CDR3nt: TGTGCCAGCAGTTTTAGTCGGCAAGAGACCCAGTACTTC

len: 14
j_gene: TRBJ1-3
v_gene: TRBV4-2
d_gene: -
abundance: -
CDR3aa: CASSQLSSGNTIYF
CDR3nt: TGTGCCAGCAGCCAGTTGAGCTCTGGAAACACCATATATTTT

len: 17
j_gene: TRBJ2-7
v_gene: TRBV28
d_gene: -
abundance: -
CDR3aa: CASSSPGVAVNSYEQYF
CDR3nt: TGTGCCAGCAGTTCCCCCGGGGTAGCGGTAAACTCCTACGAGCAGTACTTC

len: 14
j_gene: TRBJ1-2
v_gene: TRBV18
d_gene: TRBD1
abundance: few
CDR3aa: CASSLGQDNYGYTF
CDR3nt: TGTGCCAGCTCACTCGGACAGGATAACTATGGCTACACCTTC

len: 14
j_gene: TRBJ2-7
v_gene: TRBV28
d_gene: -
abundance: -
CDR3aa: CASSYDREVYEQYF
CDR3nt: TGTGCCAGCAGTTATGACAGGGAGGTTTACGAGCAGTACTTC

len: 15
j_gene: TRBJ1-4
v_gene: TRBV13
d_gene: TRBD1
abundance: -
CDR3aa: CASRGDDRGDEKLFF
CDR3nt: TGTGCCAGCAGGGGAGACGACAGGGGTGATGAAAAACTGTTTTTT

len: 16
j_gene: TRBJ2-6
v_gene: TRBV9
d_gene: -
abundance: -
CDR3aa: CASSLGESSGANVLTF
CDR3nt: TGTGCCAGCAGCTTAGGGGAGTCTTCTGGGGCCAACGTCCTGACTTTC

len: 15
j_gene: TRBJ2-1
v_gene: TRBV25-1
d_gene: TRBD2
abundance: -
CDR3aa: CASSEGLAGSNEQFF
CDR3nt: TGTGCCAGCAGTGAAGGACTAGCGGGCTCCAATGAGCAGTTCTTC

len: 19
j_gene: TRBJ2-5
v_gene: TRBV4-3
d_gene: TRBD2
abundance: -
CDR3aa: CASSQEYRTSGSPRETQYF
CDR3nt: TGCGCCAGCAGCCAAGAATATAGGACTAGCGGCAGCCCCCGGGAGACCCAGTACTTC

len: 16
j_gene: TRBJ1-5
v_gene: TRBV6-1
d_gene: -
abundance: -
CDR3aa: CASSDGPTILDQPQHF
CDR3nt: TGTGCCAGCAGTGATGGGCCGACGATTCTCGATCAGCCCCAGCATTTT

len: 11
j_gene: TRBJ2-7
v_gene: TRBV27
d_gene: -
abundance: -
CDR3aa: CASRGPYEQYF
CDR3nt: TGTGCCAGCAGGGGGCCCTACGAGCAGTACTTC

len: 14
j_gene: TRBJ2-2
v_gene: TRBV11-1
d_gene: -
abundance: -
CDR3aa: CASSLGLHTGELFF
CDR3nt: TGTGCCAGCAGCTTGGGACTGCACACCGGGGAGCTGTTTTTT

len: 14
j_gene: TRBJ2-1
v_gene: TRBV19
d_gene: TRBD2
abundance: -
CDR3aa: CASSWGLVYNEQFF
CDR3nt: TGTGCCAGTAGTTGGGGACTAGTTTATAATGAGCAGTTCTTC

len: 16
j_gene: TRBJ2-7
v_gene: TRBV21-1
d_gene: -
abundance: -
CDR3aa: CATQRDREIVSYEQYF
CDR3nt: TGTGCCACCCAAAGGGACAGGGAGATCGTATCCTACGAGCAGTACTTC

len: 14
j_gene: TRBJ1-4
v_gene: TRBV28
d_gene: TRBD1
abundance: -
CDR3aa: CASNQGEPREKLFF
CDR3nt: TGTGCCAGCAACCAGGGGGAACCGAGGGAAAAACTGTTTTTT

len: 12
j_gene: TRBJ2-7
v_gene: TRBV30
d_gene: -
abundance: -
CDR3aa: CAWGGLYYEQYF
CDR3nt: TGTGCCTGGGGTGGCCTATACTACGAGCAGTACTTC

len: 13
j_gene: TRBJ1-1
v_gene: TRBV2
d_gene: -
abundance: -
CDR3aa: CASSWTLNTEAFF
CDR3nt: TGTGCCAGCAGTTGGACACTCAACACTGAAGCTTTCTTT

len: 14
j_gene: TRBJ1-4
v_gene: TRBV5-1
d_gene: -
abundance: -
CDR3aa: CASSLWGEDEKLFF
CDR3nt: TGCGCCAGCAGCTTGTGGGGGGAAGATGAAAAACTGTTTTTT

len: 13
j_gene: TRBJ2-1
v_gene: TRBV4-2
d_gene: -
abundance: -
CDR3aa: CASSQGLSNEQFF
CDR3nt: TGTGCCAGCAGCCAAGGGCTTTCCAATGAGCAGTTCTTC

len: 16
j_gene: TRBJ2-1
v_gene: TRBV7-2
d_gene: TRBD2
abundance: -
CDR3aa: CASSRNSGSSYNEQFF
CDR3nt: TGTGCCAGCAGCAGAAATAGCGGGAGTTCTTACAATGAGCAGTTCTTC

len: 13
j_gene: TRBJ1-1
v_gene: TRBV15
d_gene: -
abundance: -
CDR3aa: CATSREQNTEAFF
CDR3nt: TGTGCCACCAGCAGAGAACAGAACACTGAAGCTTTCTTT

len: 16
j_gene: TRBJ2-1
v_gene: TRBV6-5
d_gene: TRBD2
abundance: -
CDR3aa: CASSYSTSGEGSEQFF
CDR3nt: TGTGCCAGCAGTTACTCGACTAGCGGGGAGGGCAGTGAGCAGTTCTTC

len: 15
j_gene: TRBJ2-1
v_gene: TRBV7-8
d_gene: TRBD2
abundance: once
CDR3aa: CASSLGAGVTAEQFF
CDR3nt: TGTGCCAGCAGCTTAGGGGCGGGAGTTACGGCTGAGCAGTTCTTC

len: 13
j_gene: TRBJ1-1
v_gene: TRBV11-2
d_gene: -
abundance: -
CDR3aa: CASSLGRVGEAFF
CDR3nt: TGTGCCAGCAGCTTAGGGAGGGTCGGTGAAGCTTTCTTT

len: 14
j_gene: TRBJ2-4
v_gene: TRBV2
d_gene: -
abundance: -
CDR3aa: CASSGAGAGNIQYF
CDR3nt: TGTGCCAGCAGTGGGGCAGGGGCTGGAAACATTCAGTACTTC

len: 16
j_gene: TRBJ2-1
v_gene: TRBV18
d_gene: TRBD2
abundance: -
CDR3aa: CASSPVAGGTYNEQFF
CDR3nt: TGTGCCAGCTCACCGGTAGCGGGAGGGACCTACAATGAGCAGTTCTTC

len: 13
j_gene: TRBJ1-2
v_gene: TRBV5-6
d_gene: -
abundance: -
CDR3aa: CASSSQGHHGYTF
CDR3nt: TGTGCCAGCAGCTCACAGGGACACCATGGCTACACCTTC

len: 12
j_gene: TRBJ1-1
v_gene: TRBV5-1
d_gene: TRBD1
abundance: -
CDR3aa: CASSPRGSEAFF
CDR3nt: TGCGCCAGCAGCCCCAGGGGGAGTGAAGCTTTCTTT

len: 14
j_gene: TRBJ2-2
v_gene: TRBV15
d_gene: -
abundance: -
CDR3aa: CATSSVADTGELFF
CDR3nt: TGTGCCACCAGCAGTGTTGCGGACACCGGGGAGCTGTTTTTT

len: 13
j_gene: TRBJ2-7
v_gene: TRBV27
d_gene: -
abundance: -
CDR3aa: CASSLPYTSKQYF
CDR3nt: TGTGCCAGCAGTTTACCCTATACTAGCAAGCAGTACTTC